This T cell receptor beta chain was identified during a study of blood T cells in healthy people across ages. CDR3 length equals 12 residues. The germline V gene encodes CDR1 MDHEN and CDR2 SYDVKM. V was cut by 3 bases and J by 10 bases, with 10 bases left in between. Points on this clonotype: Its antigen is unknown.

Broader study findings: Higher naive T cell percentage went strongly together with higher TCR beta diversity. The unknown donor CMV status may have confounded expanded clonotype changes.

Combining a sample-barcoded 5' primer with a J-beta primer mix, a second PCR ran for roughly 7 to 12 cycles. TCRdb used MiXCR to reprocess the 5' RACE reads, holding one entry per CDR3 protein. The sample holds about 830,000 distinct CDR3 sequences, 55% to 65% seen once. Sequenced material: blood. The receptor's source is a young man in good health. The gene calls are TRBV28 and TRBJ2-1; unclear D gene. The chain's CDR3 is CASSLPDGEQFF. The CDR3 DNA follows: TGTGCCAGCAGTTTGCCCGACGGAGAGCAGTTCTTC.